This T cell receptor (beta chain) originates from a study of blood T cell repertoires in COVID-19. Across the study: Italy, Spain and the United States were the sources of the convalescent and acute COVID-19 samples.

Trimming at V came to 0 bases and at J to 4 bases, leaving 6 bases not matched to a gene. The CDR3 has 15 amino acids. Germline lookup yields CDR1 SGHNT and CDR2 YYREEE (reference sequence). Authors' analysis steps: Amplification of reference gene primers was used by the study to estimate nucleated cell counts. TCRdb keeps only in-frame clones here, not all; method: immunoSEQ multiplex PCR. The V and J calls and clone size come from that table; D and trimming were worked out from the DNA. The profile shows under 300,000 clones, 65% to 90% of them singletons. This TCR derives from a woman older than 75 with active or convalescent COVID-19. The J gene is TRBJ1-1, the V gene TRBV5-4; 7 bases agree with TRBD1. Sequencing was carried out using peripheral blood. The CDR3 DNA reads TGTGCCAGCAGCTTGGACTCCAGGGGGAGCACTGAAGCTTTCTTT. Amino acid sequence: CASSLDSRGSTEAFF.